The 2 T cell receptor beta chains below come from one sample, sequenced in a study of shared clonotypes between healthy human individuals. Naive CD8 isolation took CD45RO-negative cells positively selected for CCR7 and excluded terminally differentiated effector memory CD45RA+ cells. Measured with immunoSEQ multiplex PCR; TCRdb has only the in-frame clones, and not every one. Among about 2.1 million clones, 80% to 95% were seen once, and the ten largest hold more than 1.5%. Sequenced material: naive CD8+ T cells from PBMCs. The receptors here all came from a young man in good health. Some clones in this sample may be carry-over from other donors' samples.

This chain connects TRBV27 to TRBJ2-1, with D unclear. Germline assignment: CDR1 MNHEY and CDR2 SMNVEV (reference sequence). Deletions cut 11 bases from V and 4 bases from J, with 9 bases between. This CDR3 spans 11 amino acids. The CDR3 here is CAARSYNEQFF. In DNA form, the CDR3 reads TGTGCCGCGAGATCGTACAATGAGCAGTTCTTC.

The chain uses TRBV10-3 and TRBJ1-1, with a weak D call TRBD1 (5 bases). This CDR3 is 15 amino acids long. Trimming shortened V by 2 bases and J by 1 base, and 11 bases separated the two germline ends. Per the germline V gene, CDR1 is ENHRY and CDR2 is SYGVKD. CDR3 protein: CAISELGTANTEAFF. CDR3 coding DNA: TGTGCCATCAGTGAGCTCGGGACCGCGAACACTGAAGCTTTCTTT.